What follows are 13 T cell receptor beta chains derived from one specimen sequenced in a study of OX40 agonist ivuxolimab in advanced cancers. Sequencing used immunoSEQ multiplex PCR; TCRdb keeps in-frame clones, though not all of them. The sample comprises tens of thousands of clones, about 88% of which are singletons, and roughly 33% rests with the top ten. The source was CD4+ or CD8+ T cells sorted from blood, collected in a trial of the OX40 agonist ivuxolimab. The origin of the receptors is an adult with an advanced solid tumor such as melanoma, head and neck, liver or kidney cancer.

This chain joins TRBV6-5 and TRBJ1-1; maybe TRBD1 (5 bases). The CDR3 is 15 residues long. Germline V gives CDR1 MNHEY, CDR2 SVGAGI. The ends were cut back, 0 bases at V and 0 bases at J, with 8 bases in the middle. The CDR3 region has the DNA TGTGCCAGCAGTTACTCGGGGGAGCTGAACACTGAAGCTTTCTTT. Translation: CASSYSGELNTEAFF.

The CDR3 nucleotides read TGTGCCAGCAGCAAAGGGACCCACGGGCAGAAAGTAATCGACAATCAGCCCCAGCATTTT. Translation gives CASSKGTHGQKVIDNQPQHF. This rearrangement joins TRBV21-1 to TRBJ1-5. TRBV21-1 is shown as a pseudogene. The CDR3 runs to 20 residues.

This chain uses TRBV30 with TRBJ1-5, with unresolved D. The CDR3 is 13 amino acids. The germline V gene has CDR1 GTSNPN and CDR2 SVGIG (reference sequence). Trimming shortened V by 3 bases and J by 3 bases, and 9 bases separated the two germline ends. CDR3 amino acids: CAWRAGPNQPQHF. The CDR3 nucleotides read TGTGCCTGGAGGGCCGGACCCAATCAGCCCCAGCATTTT. Full variable domain (rest looked up from reference TRBV30 and TRBJ1-5): SQTIHQWPATLVQPVGSPLSLECTVEGTSNPNLYWYRQAAGRGLQLLFYSVGIGQISSEVPQNLSASRPQDRQFILSSKKLLLSDSGFYLCAWRAGPNQPQHFGDGTRLSIL.

V and J are TRBV5-4 and TRBJ1-6, with D unresolved. The CDR3 sequence is 15 residues long. The germline CDR1 and CDR2 sequences are SGHNT and YYREEE (reference sequence). Between the trimmed V and J ends, which lost 0 bases and 7 bases, there was a span of 11 bases. The CDR3 loop reads CASSLAGVWNSPLHF. The CDR3 nucleotides are TGTGCCAGCAGCTTGGCCGGGGTGTGGAATTCACCCCTCCACTTT.

This chain connects TRBV5-1 to TRBJ2-6; D is unclear. The V gene's germline CDR1 is SGHRS and CDR2 YFSETQ. V lost 2 bases, J lost 4 bases, and 7 bases lay in between. The CDR3 runs to 14 residues. CDR3 loop: CASSFRSGANVLTF. The CDR3 nucleotides are TGCGCCAGCAGCTTCAGAAGCGGGGCCAACGTCCTGACTTTC.

The chain employs TRBV7-2 and TRBJ2-7; D perhaps matches TRBD1 (6 bases). CDR3 length equals 14 residues. Germline V gene sequence: CDR1 SGHTA, CDR2 FQGNSA. Between the trimmed V and J ends, which lost 5 bases and 2 bases, there was a span of 13 bases. CDR3 loop: CASSPPGAPYEQYF. The CDR3 DNA reads TGTGCCAGCAGCCCCCCAGGGGCCCCCTACGAGCAGTACTTC.

This clone was seen just once. V and J are TRBV28 and TRBJ1-1; possibly TRBD1 for D (6 bases). Germline V gene data show CDR1 as MDHEN and CDR2 as SYDVKM. Trimming removed 5 bases at V and 5 bases at J, with 15 bases between. The CDR3 is made up of 14 amino acids. This CDR3 reads CASSNTRQATEAFF. For the CDR3, the DNA is TGTGCCAGCAGTAATACCCGACAGGCGACTGAAGCTTTCTTT. The full variable domain, rest sourced from reference TRBV28 and TRBJ1-1, is DVKVTQSSRYLVKRTGEKVFLECVQDMDHENMFWYRQDPGLGLRLIYFSYDVKMKEKGDIPEGYSVSREKKERFSLILESASTNQTSMYLCASSNTRQATEAFFGQGTRLTVV.

The chain uses TRBV5-4 and TRBJ1-4; D remains ambiguous. V lost 3 bases, J lost 0 bases, and 9 bases lay in between. The CDR3 runs 15 residues. Germline CDR1 and CDR2: SGHNT and YYREEE (reference sequence). CDR3 DNA sequence: TGTGCCAGCAGCTACGGGGTTGCAACTAATGAAAAACTGTTTTTT. Translating gives CASSYGVATNEKLFF.

The chain joins TRBV11-1 to TRBJ1-2; 8 positions agree with TRBD1. This CDR3 contains 13 residues. V lost 5 bases, J lost 8 bases, and 7 bases stayed unmatched. Germline V gene lookup returns CDR1 SGHAT and CDR2 FQDESV (reference sequence). The CDR3 sequence: CASSLTGGGGYTF. The CDR3 region has the DNA TGTGCCAGCAGCCTTACAGGGGGAGGAGGCTACACCTTC.

The genes are TRBV11-3 and TRBJ2-2; 8 bases line up with TRBD2. In germline, CDR1 is SGHNT, CDR2 YENEEA. This CDR3 region has 14 residues. The ends lost 5 bases at V and 5 bases at J; junction bases unmatched: 4. The CDR3 DNA reads as TGTGCCAGCAGCGGGACTAGAGGGACCGGGGAGCTGTTTTTT. Amino acid sequence: CASSGTRGTGELFF.

This chain uses TRBV4-1 with TRBJ2-6; D possibly corresponds to TRBD1 (6 bases). Trimming removed 3 bases from V and 3 bases from J, with 18 bases in between. The V gene's germline CDR1 is MGHRA and CDR2 YSYEKL. The CDR3 is 18 residues long. CDR3: CASSQYSLNRVGANVLTF. The CDR3 DNA follows: TGCGCCAGCAGCCAGTACTCACTCAACAGGGTTGGGGCCAACGTCCTGACTTTC.

This chain uses TRBV4-3 with TRBJ1-6; 9 bases line up with TRBD1. Germline values: CDR1 LGHNA, CDR2 YSLEER. J gave up 9 bases and V 0 bases, and 6 bases lay outside the gene matches. The CDR3 length is 16 residues. CDR3 region: CASSQDRDRAGSPLHF. CDR3 nucleotide sequence: TGCGCCAGCAGCCAAGATAGGGACAGGGCAGGTTCACCCCTCCACTTT.

The chain recombines TRBV29-1 with TRBJ2-3, with 9 nucleotides matching TRBD1. V lost 3 bases to trimming and J lost 5 bases; unmatched junction nucleotides: 6. CDR1 and CDR2 (germline): SQVTM, ANQGSEA. CDR3 length: 14 amino acids. The CDR3 protein is CSVEGQGQVDTQYF. The CDR3 DNA reads as TGCAGCGTTGAGGGACAGGGTCAGGTAGATACGCAGTATTTT.